The 12 T cell receptor beta chains below come from one sample, sequenced in a study of blood T cell repertoires in COVID-19. The method was immunoSEQ multiplex PCR; TCRdb's version includes in-frame clones alone and lacks a portion of them. The table lists some 97,000 clones, around nine tenths of them singletons. Sequenced input: peripheral blood. These receptors came from a man aged 55 to 69 with acute or convalescent COVID-19.

The chain uses TRBV5-8 and TRBJ1-5; the match to TRBD1 covers 7 bases. Unmatched junction bases numbered 8, after V lost 4 bases and J lost 1 base. The length of the CDR3 is 16 residues. The V gene's germline CDR1 is SGHTS and CDR2 YDEGEE. This CDR3 reads CASSPRGLISNQPQHF. CDR3 nucleotides: TGTGCCAGCAGCCCGAGGGGGCTTATAAGCAATCAGCCCCAGCATTTT.

The CDR3 sequence is CASSKQGQSYGYTF. The CDR3, as DNA: TGTGCCAGCAGCAAGCAGGGGCAGAGCTATGGCTACACCTTC. The genes are TRBV11-2 and TRBJ1-2; perhaps TRBD1 as D (6 bases). The CDR3 is made up of 14 amino acids. V lost 5 bases and J lost 4, with 14 bases in between. The germline V gene encodes CDR1 SGHAT and CDR2 FQNNGV.

The V and J genes are TRBV7-2 and TRBJ2-1; 7 bases are shared with TRBD2. Germline-derived CDR1 and CDR2 are SGHTA and FQGNSA. The J segment lost 10 bases and the V segment lost 6 bases, leaving 9 bases of the junction unmatched. This CDR3 is built from 13 residues. CDR3 residues: CASSSFGGYEQFF. The DNA of the CDR3 is TGTGCCAGCAGTTCATTCGGGGGGTACGAGCAGTTCTTC.

V is TRBV18 and J is TRBJ2-1; 12 nucleotides align to TRBD2. V was pared by 5 bases and J by 4 bases, with 3 bases of the junction left unmatched. Germline V gene data show CDR1 as KGHSH and CDR2 as LQKENI. The length of the CDR3 is 15 residues. CDR3 DNA sequence: TGTGCCAGCTCATCCGGGACTAGCGGGTACAATGAGCAGTTCTTC. It encodes CASSSGTSGYNEQFF.

This chain connects TRBV6-5 to TRBJ1-4; D is unclear. The CDR3 consists of 11 residues. Germline-derived CDR1 and CDR2 are MNHEY and SVGAGI. The germline V and J ends were trimmed by 5 bases and 8 bases, with 6 bases remaining between them. In DNA form, the CDR3 reads TGTGCCAGCAGTCTCTACGAAAAACTGTTTTTT. It encodes CASSLYEKLFF.

The chain carries TRBV6-5 and TRBJ1-2, with a weak D call TRBD1 (5 bases). From germline, CDR1 is MNHEY and CDR2 SVGAGI. The CDR3 spans 15 residues. V was pared by 6 bases and J by 1 base, with 15 bases between. The CDR3 spells CASRPRQRVNYGYTF. CDR3 DNA: TGTGCCAGCAGGCCCCGACAGAGAGTTAACTATGGCTACACCTTC.

The chain has TRBV2 and TRBJ2-5; a possible D gene is TRBD1 (5 bases). Germline assignment: CDR1 SNHLY and CDR2 FYNNEI. V lost 2 bases and J lost 7, with 20 bases in between. The CDR3 totals 16 residues. The CDR3: CASSESRAGLFGTQYF. The CDR3 DNA is TGTGCCAGCAGTGAAAGTAGAGCAGGGCTTTTTGGGACCCAGTACTTC.

This clone was found once. This sequence joins TRBV11-2 and TRBJ2-7; 11 nucleotides match TRBD2. Germline trimming cut 5 bases from V and 3 bases from J; bases unmatched to any gene: 12. The germline V gene encodes CDR1 SGHAT and CDR2 FQNNGV. This CDR3 has 17 residues. The CDR3 protein is CASSPFETSGGSYEQYF. DNA for the CDR3: TGTGCCAGCAGCCCCTTTGAAACTAGCGGGGGCAGCTACGAGCAGTACTTC.

The CDR3: CASSLGESYEQYF. CDR3 sequence (DNA): TGTGCCAGCAGCTTGGGCGAGAGCTACGAGCAGTACTTC. The chain uses TRBV5-4 and TRBJ2-7; D not certain. Trimming left V 0 bases short and J 3 bases short, with 7 bases between. Germline V lookup: CDR1 SGHNT, CDR2 YYREEE (reference sequence). This CDR3 has 13 amino acids. Full variable domain (remainder filled in from reference TRBV5-4 and TRBJ2-7): ETGVTQSPTHLIKTRGQQVTLRCSSQSGHNTVSWYQQALGQGPQFIFQYYREEENGRGNFPPRFSGLQFPNYSSELNVNALELDDSALYLCASSLGESYEQYFGPGTRLTVT.

This chain links TRBV2 with TRBJ1-4; perhaps TRBD1 as D (6 bases). Trimming took off 7 bases at V and 11 bases at J, with 14 bases between the two ends. The CDR3 loop spans 12 amino acids. Germline-derived CDR1 and CDR2 are SNHLY and FYNNEI. CDR3 loop: CASTFQQGKLFF. The CDR3 DNA sequence: TGTGCCAGCACGTTCCAACAGGGTAAACTGTTTTTT.

V is TRBV5-1 and J is TRBJ1-5; the match to TRBD1 covers 7 bases. The trim removed 0 bases at V and 5 bases at J, leaving 5 bases unmatched. The CDR3 spans 15 residues. Germline V gene data show CDR1 as SGHRS and CDR2 as YFSETQ. CDR3 DNA: TGCGCCAGCAGCTTGGCCCCAGGGGGTCATCAGCCCCAGCATTTT. Translation gives CASSLAPGGHQPQHF.

The chain couples TRBV29-1 to TRBJ1-2; the D is unclear. Trimming removed 5 bases from V and 2 bases from J, with 18 bases in between. The CDR3 is made up of 15 amino acids. Germline assignment: CDR1 SQVTM and CDR2 ANQGSEA. Written as DNA, the CDR3 is TGCAGCGTTACCCCAGCAGGAGGCAAAAACTATGGCTACACCTTC. Protein sequence: CSVTPAGGKNYGYTF.